The source of this T cell receptor beta chain is a study of shared clonotypes between healthy human individuals. This CDR3 spans 15 amino acids. Trimming cost V 4 bases and J 7 bases; bases outside gene matches: 6. From germline, CDR1 is MNHEY and CDR2 SVGAGI. Original handling: Filtering differed, since immunoSEQ gave only junction sequences and no quality scores. Some clones are missing from TCRdb's copy, which holds only in-frame ones; the method was immunoSEQ multiplex PCR. V and J calls and clone size are given by that table; D and trimming were obtained from the DNA. Of millions of clones listed, roughly 95% are singletons. Donors, without exception, were Caucasian adults residing in Nashville, Tennessee. Division of CD4+ cells produced a CD45RA+ naive subset and a CD45RA-negative memory subset.

The receptor was isolated from a young man in good health. Sequencing used naive CD4+ T cells sorted from blood. The subset: CD45RA+ positively selected. J is TRBJ1-6 and V is TRBV6-5; 8 positions agree with TRBD1. CDR3: CASSFRTGWNSPLHF. The CDR3 nucleotides read TGTGCCAGCAGTTTCAGGACAGGGTGGAATTCACCCCTCCACTTT.